This TCR beta chain was profiled in a study of cytotoxic CD8 clonotypes in ibrutinib-treated CLL. Across the whole study: Of the patients, under 13 were relapsed/refractory, over 14 treatment-naive and about 17 IGHV unmutated. Partial response was seen in approximately 24 patients and complete response in 2; after median 68 months, around 15 stayed remitted, around twelve progressed.

Losses at the gene ends were 0 bases for V and 0 bases for J; bases not matched to a gene: 0. This CDR3 is built from 15 residues. Germline CDR1 is PRHDT and CDR2 is FYEKMQ (reference sequence). Depth targeted 1 in 200,000 to 1 in 1 million T cells, averaging approximately 9.3x coverage per clonotype. The assay was immunoSEQ multiplex PCR, and TCRdb's table has in-frame clones only and misses some. The sample includes 57,000 or so clones, 54% of them seen just once. The chain couples TRBV13 to TRBJ2-3, with 7 bases matching TRBD1. This material consisted of PBMCs, taken at disease progression, from a patient treated with ibrutinib. This sequence originates from a human donor with chronic lymphocytic leukemia. The CDR3 spells CASSLGQGSTDTQYF. Written as DNA, the CDR3 is TGTGCCAGCAGCTTAGGACAGGGGAGCACAGATACGCAGTATTTT.